These 7 T cell receptor beta chains were all obtained from the same sample, sequenced in a study of response to subunit inactivated influenza vaccine. TCRdb passed the RT-PCR reads through MiXCR, listing each CDR3 protein once. The profile shows over 450,000 distinct CDR3 sequences, under 15% of them singletons. The material sequenced was PBMCs from blood, taken 45 days after vaccination. These receptors were taken from a man aged 50 to 59 who received an inactivated influenza vaccine.

This clonotype was found many times. The V call is TRBV12-3 or TRBV12-4, the J call TRBJ2-7; D call uncertain. With 8 bases removed from V and 0 bases from J, the gap between germline ends came to 17 bases. The CDR3 has 15 amino acids. CDR3 sequence reads: CASADTLGISYEQYF. The CDR3 region has the DNA TGTGCCAGCGCAGACACGTTGGGCATCTCCTACGAGCAGTACTTC.

This clonotype was seen many times. This chain joins TRBV12-3 or TRBV12-4 and TRBJ2-3; 7 bases are a match to TRBD2. J was trimmed by 5 bases and V by 4 bases; bases with no gene match: 0. The CDR3 is made up of 12 amino acids. CDR3 sequence: CASSWEGDTQYF. In nucleotides, the CDR3 is TGTGCCAGCAGTTGGGAGGGAGATACGCAGTATTTT.

This clonotype turned up a few times. The chain has TRBV9 and TRBJ2-1; tentatively, D is TRBD1 or TRBD2 (11 bases each). The V gene's germline CDR1 is SGDLS and CDR2 YYNGEE. The ends were cut back, 7 bases at V and 2 bases at J, with 31 bases in the middle. The CDR3 spans 20 residues. The CDR3 DNA sequence: TGTGCCAGCTATCCCACCGGGACAGGGGGACTAGCGGAGACCTACAATGAGCAGTTCTTC. As protein: CASYPTGTGGLAETYNEQFF.

This clonotype was counted between two and nine times. The rearrangement uses TRBV4-3 and TRBJ2-6; D is unresolved. Germline V gene data show CDR1 as LGHNA and CDR2 as YSLEER. The ends were cut back, 0 bases at V and 4 bases at J, with 13 bases in the middle. There are 17 residues in the CDR3. The CDR3 bases are TGCGCCAGCAGCCAAGATCCCCTCAGAAACGGGGCCAACGTCCTGACTTTC. This gives the protein CASSQDPLRNGANVLTF.

The genes are TRBV10-3 and TRBJ2-2; a weak D match, TRBD1 (7 bases). V was trimmed by 10 bases and J by 6 bases, leaving 12 bases between them. This CDR3 contains 12 residues. CDR1 and CDR2 (germline): ENHRY, SYGVKD. The chain's CDR3 is CASGTVPGELFF. The CDR3, as DNA: TGTGCCAGCGGGACAGTACCCGGGGAGCTGTTTTTT.

The genes are TRBV11-1 and TRBJ2-3; no firm D call. The ends were cut back, 1 base at V and 2 bases at J, with 4 bases in the middle. This CDR3 has 13 residues. Germline CDR1 is SGHAT and CDR2 is FQDESV (reference sequence). The CDR3 sequence: CASSLDFTDTQYF. CDR3 coding DNA: TGTGCCAGCAGCTTAGACTTCACAGATACGCAGTATTTT.

This chain joins TRBV5-1 and TRBJ2-3; 7 bases map to TRBD1. Trimming at V came to 4 bases and at J to 2 bases, leaving 1 base not matched to a gene. This CDR3 contains 13 residues. Germline V gene lookup returns CDR1 SGHRS and CDR2 YFSETQ. CDR3: CASSGTVTDTQYF. The CDR3 DNA is TGCGCCAGCAGCGGGACAGTCACAGATACGCAGTATTTT.